Sequencing of this T cell receptor beta chain was carried out in a study of persistence of HIV-infected CD4 T cells. Across the study: Suppressive ART had lasted a median of roughly eight years.

Cells were stimulated with overlapping HIV-1 Gag 15-mer peptides. CD4+ T cells upregulating both CD40 ligand and CD69 were sorted as responding cells. Donors had CD4+ T cell counts above 400 cells/uL and were CMV-seropositive. PBMCs were depleted of CD8+ T cells before stimulation. As regards this clone: Its antigen is unknown.

CDR3 length: 16 amino acids. V was shortened by 7 bases and J by 4 bases, with 20 bases between the two germline ends. The germline gives CDR1 SGHRS, CDR2 YFSETQ. The immunoSEQ assay was version 4, run in survey mode. TCRdb's table, derived via immunoSEQ multiplex PCR, lists solely in-frame clones and lacks some. The sample has 25,000 to 35,000 clones; approximately 66% are singletons. The source was CD4+ T cells sorted from PBMCs after approximately 19-hour stimulation, collected from a patient who received antiretroviral therapy. The receptor was isolated from an adult man with HIV who was CMV-seropositive. The chain links TRBV5-1 to TRBJ1-4; D not resolved. CDR3 nucleotides: TGCGCCAGCGGAGAAGGGAAGGGCCGACTTAATGAAAAACTGTTTTTT. Translated, it gives CASGEGKGRLNEKLFF.